The 22 T cell receptor beta chains in this list originate from one sample, sequenced in a study of response to subunit inactivated influenza vaccine. MiXCR, applied by TCRdb to the RT-PCR reads, yields one record per CDR3 protein. This sample has more than 400,000 distinct CDR3 sequences; approximately 11% occur once, and the top ten carry 9.5% to 15%. The material sequenced was PBMCs from blood, taken roughly 47 days after vaccination. These receptors were taken from a man aged 50 or older who received an inactivated influenza vaccine.

The genes are TRBV7-2 and TRBJ2-7, with D perhaps being TRBD1 or TRBD2 (5 bases each). The length of the CDR3 is 14 residues. The V and J ends lost 5 bases and 5 bases respectively, with 16 bases between them. Germline V CDR1 and CDR2: SGHTA, FQGNSA. CDR3 in amino acids: CASSIERGINEQYF. The CDR3 DNA follows: TGTGCCAGCAGCATAGAGAGGGGTATCAACGAGCAGTACTTC.

In its sample, this clonotype was seen a few times. The genes are TRBV3-1 and TRBJ2-7; 8 bases line up with TRBD2. The CDR3 sequence is 16 residues long. In germline, CDR1 is LGHDT, CDR2 YNNKEL (reference sequence). The trim removed 1 base at V and 1 base at J, leaving 6 bases unmatched. The DNA for the CDR3 is TGTGCCAGCAGCCAAGGGGGCGGGGGGCCTTCCTACGAGCAGTACTTC. Amino acids: CASSQGGGGPSYEQYF.

The V and J genes are TRBV24-1 and TRBJ2-3; TRBD2 might be the D (6 bases). The germline V and J ends were trimmed by 5 bases and 1 base, with 15 bases remaining between them. There are 16 residues in the CDR3. Per the germline V gene, CDR1 is KGHDR and CDR2 is SFDVKD. In DNA, the CDR3 is TGTGCCACCAGTGGAGCTCCGCGGGACCGCACAGATACGCAGTATTTT. Translated: CATSGAPRDRTDTQYF.

This CDR3 reads CASKEGSDNSEAFF. The CDR3, as DNA: TGTGCCAGCAAGGAGGGGAGTGATAACTCTGAAGCTTTCTTT. The V call is TRBV9, the J call TRBJ1-1; D perhaps matches TRBD1 (5 bases). Trimming cost V 6 bases and J 6 bases, with 18 bases left between them. The CDR3 covers 14 residues. Germline V gene lookup returns CDR1 SGDLS and CDR2 YYNGEE.

This clonotype was counted a few times. V and J are TRBV29-1 and TRBJ1-5; D may be TRBD1 (5 bases). This CDR3 spans 13 amino acids. The germline V gene has CDR1 SQVTM and CDR2 ANQGSEA. V shed 4 bases and J shed 0 bases, with 7 bases lying between them. The CDR3 loop reads CSVGQNSNQPQHF. For the CDR3, the DNA is TGCAGCGTTGGACAGAATAGCAATCAGCCCCAGCATTTT.

This clonotype has at least ten counts. The V gene is TRBV10-3, the J gene TRBJ2-3; 7 bases agree with TRBD2. Germline trimming cut 0 bases from V and 2 bases from J; bases unmatched to any gene: 11. Germline CDR1 ENHRY, CDR2 SYGVKD. The CDR3 length is 18 residues. The CDR3 protein is CAISESGGQGDYTDTQYF. The CDR3 DNA follows: TGTGCCATCAGTGAGTCGGGCGGCCAAGGGGACTACACAGATACGCAGTATTTT.

This clonotype was observed at least ten times. V gene TRBV24-1 combines with J gene TRBJ2-1; D not certain. The CDR3 is 11 amino acids. Trimming left V 5 bases short and J 8 bases short, with 6 bases between. Per the germline V gene, CDR1 is KGHDR and CDR2 is SFDVKD. The CDR3 protein is CATSAVHEQFF. The CDR3 nucleotides read TGTGCCACCAGTGCAGTCCATGAGCAGTTCTTC.

The chain links TRBV19 to TRBJ2-2; TRBD1 might be the D (5 bases). V was cut by 6 bases and J by 5 bases, with 10 bases left in between. The CDR3 contains 13 residues. Germline CDR1 LNHDA, CDR2 SQIVND (reference sequence). The CDR3 spells CASSPGYTGELFF. DNA of the CDR3: TGTGCCAGTAGCCCAGGGTATACCGGGGAGCTGTTTTTT.

There are a few counts of this clonotype. CDR3 bases: TGTGCCAGCTCAACTACACCGGGCGGCAATCAGCCCCAGCATTTT. Protein: CASSTTPGGNQPQHF. The chain joins TRBV18 to TRBJ1-5; D not resolved. The ends were cut back, 5 bases at V and 2 bases at J, with 13 bases in the middle. This CDR3 is built from 15 residues. Germline V lookup: CDR1 KGHSH, CDR2 LQKENI.

This chain connects TRBV29-1 to TRBJ2-7, with TRBD2 identical over 14 bases. Trimming at V came to 6 bases and at J to 3 bases, leaving 19 bases not matched to a gene. The CDR3 covers 19 residues. CDR1 and CDR2 (germline): SQVTM, ANQGSEA. The CDR3 DNA reads TGCAGCGTCGAAACCTTTAGCCAAGGGACTAGCGGGAGAGACTACGAGCAGTACTTC. Amino acid sequence: CSVETFSQGTSGRDYEQYF.

The sample holds many counts of this clonotype. The chain couples TRBV3-1 to TRBJ2-3; 7 bases are a match to TRBD2. Germline CDR1 LGHDT, CDR2 YNNKEL (reference sequence). The CDR3 sequence is 15 residues long. The junction had 9 bases not matched to a gene; V was cut back by 4 bases and J by 5 bases. CDR3 sequence (DNA): TGTGCCAGCAGCCTTCGGGGGACTATAGGAGATACGCAGTATTTT. This sequence encodes CASSLRGTIGDTQYF.

This clonotype has only a few counts. The chain is built from TRBV25-1 and TRBJ1-1; D might be TRBD1 (5 bases). Per the germline V gene, CDR1 is MGHDK and CDR2 is SYGVNS. The CDR3 runs to 14 residues. Trimming shortened V by 1 base and J by 5 bases, and 11 bases separated the two germline ends. This CDR3 is CASSEWGGRTEAFF. CDR3 DNA sequence: TGTGCCAGCAGTGAATGGGGGGGTCGGACTGAAGCTTTCTTT. Full variable domain (missing parts from reference TRBV25-1 and TRBJ1-1): EADIYQTPRYLVIGTGKKITLECSQTMGHDKMYWYQQDPGMELHLIHYSYGVNSTEKGDLSSESTVSRIRTEHFPLTLESARPSHTSQYLCASSEWGGRTEAFFGQGTRLTVV.

In this sample, this clonotype turned up a few times. V gene TRBV5-1 combines with J gene TRBJ2-1; TRBD1 matches 8 bases. V shed 4 bases, J shed 8 bases, and the junction held 11 bases outside the gene matches. CDR1 SGHRS and CDR2 YFSETQ come from the germline V gene. This CDR3 is built from 15 residues. For the CDR3, the DNA is TGCGCCAGCAGCGTGGGACAGGCGTCAATAGATGAGCAGTTCTTC. Its protein product is CASSVGQASIDEQFF. The whole variable domain, filled in from reference TRBV5-1 and TRBJ2-1, reads KAGVTQTPRYLIKTRGQQVTLSCSPISGHRSVSWYQQTPGQGLQFLFEYFSETQRNKGNFPGRFSGRQFSNSRSEMNVSTLELGDSALYLCASSVGQASIDEQFFGPGTRLTVL.

V is TRBV7-2 and J is TRBJ2-7; D is unresolved. Germline V gene sequence: CDR1 SGHTA, CDR2 FQGNSA. V lost 2 bases and J lost 2, with 13 bases in between. This CDR3 is built from 15 residues. The CDR3 DNA reads as TGTGCCAGCAGCTTATCTGCGGCAGAGGCCTACGAGCAGTACTTC. Its translation: CASSLSAAEAYEQYF.

V usage is TRBV28 and J usage is TRBJ2-7, with a weak D call TRBD2 (6 bases). The CDR3 spans 15 residues. Trimming stripped 4 bases from V and 9 bases from J, with 22 bases between. Looked up from germline, CDR1 is MDHEN and CDR2 is SYDVKM. CDR3 in amino acids: CASSSPGRGMGGQYF. The CDR3 DNA sequence: TGTGCCAGCAGTTCTCCGGGACGGGGGATGGGAGGGCAGTACTTC.

This clonotype was seen a few times. The chain combines TRBV11-1 with TRBJ2-1; D is unclear. Per germline, CDR1 SGHAT and CDR2 FQDESV (reference sequence). CDR3 length: 20 residues. V lost 2 bases, J lost 0 bases, and 23 bases lay in between. CDR3 sequence: CASSLFSLRSLVSSYNEQFF. The CDR3 DNA is TGTGCCAGCAGCTTATTTAGCCTTCGAAGTTTGGTGAGCTCCTACAATGAGCAGTTCTTC.

This clonotype was detected only a few times. The chain employs TRBV27 and TRBJ2-2, with D uncertain. V was trimmed by 4 bases and J by 8 bases, leaving 11 bases between them. Germline CDR1 reads MNHEY; CDR2 reads SMNVEV (reference sequence). The CDR3 sequence is 13 residues long. This CDR3 reads CASSWQFGGELFF. The CDR3 nucleotides read TGTGCCAGCAGTTGGCAGTTCGGGGGGGAGCTGTTTTTT.

The chain employs TRBV6-1 and TRBJ2-1, with no clear D. V was clipped by 3 bases and J by 3 bases, with 15 bases between them. The CDR3 has 16 amino acids. Germline assignment: CDR1 MNHNS and CDR2 SASEGT. The CDR3 spells CASSDIPGFVYNEQFF. The DNA of the CDR3 is TGTGCCAGCAGTGACATCCCGGGCTTCGTCTACAATGAGCAGTTCTTC.

This clonotype was recorded at least ten times. The chain couples TRBV12-3 or TRBV12-4 to TRBJ2-1, with TRBD1 as a possible D gene (6 bases). The CDR3 spans 14 residues. The V end lost 3 bases, the J end lost 5 bases, and 11 bases lay between the germline ends. CDR3 sequence: CASSFPGQNNEQFF. The CDR3 DNA is TGTGCCAGCAGTTTTCCGGGACAAAACAATGAGCAGTTCTTC.

The V gene is TRBV20-1, the J gene TRBJ2-5, with D possibly being TRBD1 or TRBD2 (6 bases each). This CDR3 is 15 amino acids long. Trimming removed 0 bases from V and 5 bases from J, with 16 bases in between. The germline V gene encodes CDR1 DFQATT and CDR2 SNEGSKA (reference sequence). The CDR3 spells CSARDVGGRGETQYF. CDR3 sequence (DNA): TGCAGTGCTAGAGATGTGGGGGGCCGAGGGGAGACCCAGTACTTC.

The table lists this clonotype with many counts. The genes are TRBV5-1 and TRBJ1-3, with D uncertain. V lost 4 bases to trimming and J lost 0 bases, with 8 bases between them. CDR3 length: 14 residues. The germline CDR1 and CDR2 sequences are SGHRS and YFSETQ. CDR3: CASSGGYSGNTIYF. CDR3 sequence (DNA): TGCGCCAGCAGCGGAGGCTACTCTGGAAACACCATATATTTT.

This clonotype was detected ten times or more. The V and J genes are TRBV29-1 and TRBJ2-3, with D possibly being TRBD1 or TRBD2 (5 bases each). The CDR3 runs to 15 residues. The ends were cut back, 5 bases at V and 3 bases at J, with 18 bases in the middle. Germline V gene lookup returns CDR1 SQVTM and CDR2 ANQGSEA. The CDR3 nucleotides read TGCAGCGTTTCGGGGAAGGGGTTTGCGACAGATACGCAGTATTTT. Protein product: CSVSGKGFATDTQYF.